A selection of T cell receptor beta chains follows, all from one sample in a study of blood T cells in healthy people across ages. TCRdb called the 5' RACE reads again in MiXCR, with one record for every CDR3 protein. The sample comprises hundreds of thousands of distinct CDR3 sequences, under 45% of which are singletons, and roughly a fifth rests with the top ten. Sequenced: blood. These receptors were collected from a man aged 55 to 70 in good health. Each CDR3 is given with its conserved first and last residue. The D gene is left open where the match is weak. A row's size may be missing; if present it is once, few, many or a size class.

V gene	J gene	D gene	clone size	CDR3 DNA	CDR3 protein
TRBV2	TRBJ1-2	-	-	TGTGCCAGCAGTGTGTCGGGGAGTTTCTATGGCTACACCTTC	CASSVSGSFYGYTF
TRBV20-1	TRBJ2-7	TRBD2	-	TGCAGTGCTAGAGGGCCAGCGGGGAAATACGAGCAGTACTTC	CSARGPAGKYEQYF
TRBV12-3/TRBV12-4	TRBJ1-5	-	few	TGTGCCAGCAGTTTAACGGGCCCTGAGGGTCAGCCCCAGCATTTT	CASSLTGPEGQPQHF
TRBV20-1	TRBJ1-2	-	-	TGCAGTGCTAGACTCGGTAGTGGGGGCGCCTACACCTTC	CSARLGSGGAYTF
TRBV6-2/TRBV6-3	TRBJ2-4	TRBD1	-	TGTGCCAGCAGTCGGACAGGGGGCTACCAAAACATTCAGTACTTC	CASSRTGGYQNIQYF
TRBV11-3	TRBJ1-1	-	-	TGTGCCAGCAGCCCCCGGACAGCTACTATGAACACTGAAGCTTTCTTT	CASSPRTATMNTEAFF
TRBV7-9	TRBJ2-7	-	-	TGTGCCAGCAGCCGCGGACTAGGGGGAAGCATCTACGAGCAGTACTTC	CASSRGLGGSIYEQYF
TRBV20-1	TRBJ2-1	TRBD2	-	TGCAGTGCCCCGGAACTAGCGGCCCTTAGGAATGAGCAGTTCTTC	CSAPELAALRNEQFF
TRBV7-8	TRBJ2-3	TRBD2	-	TGTGCCAGCAGCTTTGGGCGGGGGGGCATGGATACGCAGTATTTT	CASSFGRGGMDTQYF
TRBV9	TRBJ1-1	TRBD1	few	TGTGCCAGCAGCCCAGGGACAGGGTCGATGAACACTGAAGCTTTCTTT	CASSPGTGSMNTEAFF
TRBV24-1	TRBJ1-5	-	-	TGTGCCACCAGTGATTCCGGGGCCCCGTCTCCCCAGCATTTT	CATSDSGAPSPQHF
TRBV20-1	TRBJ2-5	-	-	TGCAGTGCTGTTCGACTAGTGGCGTACCAAGAGACCCAGTACTTC	CSAVRLVAYQETQYF
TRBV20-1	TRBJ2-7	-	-	TGCAGTGCTTTCTCCTACGAGCAGTACTTC	CSAFSYEQYF
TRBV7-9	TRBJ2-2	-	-	TGTGCCAGCAGCTTAGACCCAGACACCGGGGAGCTGTTTTTT	CASSLDPDTGELFF
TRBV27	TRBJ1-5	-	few	TGTGCCAGCAGTTTAAGGGCAGGTTCTCAGCCCCAGCATTTT	CASSLRAGSQPQHF
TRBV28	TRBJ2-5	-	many	TGTGCCAGCAGTTTATCAGGATCCATAAGTGCACAGTACTTC	CASSLSGSISAQYF
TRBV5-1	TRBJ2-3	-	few	TGCGCCAGCAGCACGGACACCCTCGGGGGTACAGATACGCAGTATTTT	CASSTDTLGGTDTQYF
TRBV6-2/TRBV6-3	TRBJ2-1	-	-	TGTGCCAGCAGGACCTACTGGGCGGGGCGGTATGAGCAGTTCTTC	CASRTYWAGRYEQFF
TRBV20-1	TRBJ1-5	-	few	TGCAGTGCTAGTATGGCGGAATATAGCAATCAGCCCCAGCATTTT	CSASMAEYSNQPQHF
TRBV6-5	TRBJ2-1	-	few	TGTGCCAGCAGTTTAGCGGAAGCCAATGAGCAGTTCTTC	CASSLAEANEQFF
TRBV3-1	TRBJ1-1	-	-	TGTGCCAGCAGCCAAGTACAGGTCACGCGGGGGAACACTGAAGCTTTCTTT	CASSQVQVTRGNTEAFF
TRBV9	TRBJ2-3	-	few	TGTGCCAGCAGCGTACTTAGCACAGATACGCAGTATTTT	CASSVLSTDTQYF
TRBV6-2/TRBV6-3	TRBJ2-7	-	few	TGTGCCAGCCTGGACCGAGGGAGCTACGAGCAGTACTTC	CASLDRGSYEQYF
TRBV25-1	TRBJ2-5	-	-	TGTGCCAGCAGTGAATATAGATTTCAAGAGACCCAGTACTTC	CASSEYRFQETQYF
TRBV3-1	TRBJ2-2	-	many	TGTGCCAGCAGCCAGACACAGGGATGGATTAAAGCCGGGGAGCTGTTTTTT	CASSQTQGWIKAGELFF
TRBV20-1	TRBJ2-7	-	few	TGCAGTGCTAGTATGGGGGGCGCCGCCCTTGGCGAGCAGTACTTC	CSASMGGAALGEQYF
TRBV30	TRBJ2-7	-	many	TGTGCCTGGAGTGTATCGCGGGGGCTTACCTACGAGCAGTACTTC	CAWSVSRGLTYEQYF
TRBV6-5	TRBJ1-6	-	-	TGTGCCAGCAGCTCAGGGTATGGTTCACCCCTCCACTTT	CASSSGYGSPLHF
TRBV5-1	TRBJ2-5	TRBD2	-	TGCGCCAGCAGCCCCGGACTAGACCAAGAGACCCAGTACTTC	CASSPGLDQETQYF
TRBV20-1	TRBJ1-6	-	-	TGCAGTGCTAGGGTCAGAAGGGATAATTCACCCCTCCACTTT	CSARVRRDNSPLHF
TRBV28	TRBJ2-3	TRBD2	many	TGTGCCAGCTCGCGGCTAGCGGGCACAGATACGCAGTATTTT	CASSRLAGTDTQYF
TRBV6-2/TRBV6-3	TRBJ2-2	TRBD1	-	TGTGCCAGCAGTCGCCAACAGGGGAAGGTCGGGGAGCTGTTTTTT	CASSRQQGKVGELFF
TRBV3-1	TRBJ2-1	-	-	TGTGCCAGCAGCCAAGAGGGCAGTTATTACAATGAGCAGTTCTTC	CASSQEGSYYNEQFF
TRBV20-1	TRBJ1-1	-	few	TGCAGTGCTAAGATAGGGGACACTGAAGCTTTCTTT	CSAKIGDTEAFF
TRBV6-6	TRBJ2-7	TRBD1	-	TGTGCCAGCAGGTGGGACAGCCAGGCCTACGAGCAGTACTTC	CASRWDSQAYEQYF
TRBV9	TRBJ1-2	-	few	TGTGCCAGCAGCGTATCTGCGGGGGCCGCCTATGGCTACACCTTC	CASSVSAGAAYGYTF
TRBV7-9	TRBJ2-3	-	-	TGTGCCAGCAGCCCGGGGCAGATCGATCCTTCTAGCACAGATACGCAGTATTTT	CASSPGQIDPSSTDTQYF
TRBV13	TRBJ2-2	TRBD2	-	TGTACCAGCAGCTTCGGGGGGGCCGCCGGGGAGCTGTTTTTT	CTSSFGGAAGELFF
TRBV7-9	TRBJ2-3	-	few	TGTGCCAGCAGCCTTGACGGGATAAGCACAGATACGCAGTATTTT	CASSLDGISTDTQYF
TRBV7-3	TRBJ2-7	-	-	TGTGCCAGCAGCCTCGCACCAGAAGCATCCTACGAGCAGTACTTC	CASSLAPEASYEQYF
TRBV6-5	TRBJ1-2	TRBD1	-	TGTGCCAGCAGTTACGTACCGGGACAGCCATATGGCTACACCTTC	CASSYVPGQPYGYTF
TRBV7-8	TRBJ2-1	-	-	TGTGCCAGCAGCTTAGGGGGGGCCCACTACAATGAGAAGTTCTTC	CASSLGGAHYNEKFF
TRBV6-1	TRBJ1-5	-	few	TGTGCCAGCAGTGACCTCGGACCGGTGTATAGCAATCAGCCCCAGCATTTT	CASSDLGPVYSNQPQHF
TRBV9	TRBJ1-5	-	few	TGTGCCAGCAGCGTAGGAGGGGCTATCAATCAGCCCCAGCATTTT	CASSVGGAINQPQHF
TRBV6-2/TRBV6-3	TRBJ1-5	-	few	TGTGCCAGCAGTTCCAGGGCAGCATCTGGCAATCAGCCCCAGCATTTT	CASSSRAASGNQPQHF
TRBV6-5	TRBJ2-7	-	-	TGTGCCAGCAGTCTCAGGGGCAAGAGCTCCTACGAGCAGTACTTC	CASSLRGKSSYEQYF
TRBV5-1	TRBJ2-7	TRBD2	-	TGCGCCAGCAGGCGACTAGCGGGGGACTCCTACGAGCAGTACTTC	CASRRLAGDSYEQYF
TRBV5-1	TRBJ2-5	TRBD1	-	TGCGCCAGCAGCTACCATAAACCTTGGGACAGGGGGTCGGGAGAGACCCAGTACTTC	CASSYHKPWDRGSGETQYF
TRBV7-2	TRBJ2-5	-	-	TGTGCCAGCAGCTTATATGGGGGATGGGGTACCCAGTACTTC	CASSLYGGWGTQYF